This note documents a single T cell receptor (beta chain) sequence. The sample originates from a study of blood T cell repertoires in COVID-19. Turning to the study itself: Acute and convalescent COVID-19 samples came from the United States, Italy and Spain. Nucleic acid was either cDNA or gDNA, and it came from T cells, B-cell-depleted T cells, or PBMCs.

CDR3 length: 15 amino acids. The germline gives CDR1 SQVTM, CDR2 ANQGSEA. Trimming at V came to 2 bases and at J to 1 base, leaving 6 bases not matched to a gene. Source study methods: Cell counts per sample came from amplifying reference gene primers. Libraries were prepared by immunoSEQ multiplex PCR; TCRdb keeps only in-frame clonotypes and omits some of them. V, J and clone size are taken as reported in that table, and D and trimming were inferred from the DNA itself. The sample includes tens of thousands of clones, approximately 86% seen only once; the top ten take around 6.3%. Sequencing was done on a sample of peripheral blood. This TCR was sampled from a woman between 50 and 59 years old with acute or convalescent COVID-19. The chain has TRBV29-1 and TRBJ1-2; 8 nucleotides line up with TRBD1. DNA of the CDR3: TGCAGCGTTGAAACTTGGGACAGGAGTAACTATGGCTACACCTTC. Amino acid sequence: CSVETWDRSNYGYTF.